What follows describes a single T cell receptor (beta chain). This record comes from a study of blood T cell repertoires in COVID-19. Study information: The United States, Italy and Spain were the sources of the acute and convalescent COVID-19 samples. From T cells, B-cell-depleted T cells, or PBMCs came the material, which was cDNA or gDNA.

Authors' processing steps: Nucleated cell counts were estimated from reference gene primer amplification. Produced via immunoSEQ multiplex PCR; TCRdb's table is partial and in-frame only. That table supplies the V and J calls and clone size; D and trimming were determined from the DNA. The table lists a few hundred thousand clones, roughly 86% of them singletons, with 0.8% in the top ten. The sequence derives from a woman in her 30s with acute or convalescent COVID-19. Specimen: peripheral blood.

The CDR3 protein is CASSQDFEGDTDTQYF. The CDR3 nucleotides are TGCGCCAGCAGCCAAGATTTTGAGGGAGATACAGATACGCAGTATTTT. The V call is TRBV4-3, the J call TRBJ2-3; tentative D call: TRBD2 (5 bases). From germline, CDR1 is LGHNA and CDR2 YSLEER. This CDR3 has 16 amino acids. Trimming pared 0 bases from V and 3 bases from J, leaving 13 bases between.